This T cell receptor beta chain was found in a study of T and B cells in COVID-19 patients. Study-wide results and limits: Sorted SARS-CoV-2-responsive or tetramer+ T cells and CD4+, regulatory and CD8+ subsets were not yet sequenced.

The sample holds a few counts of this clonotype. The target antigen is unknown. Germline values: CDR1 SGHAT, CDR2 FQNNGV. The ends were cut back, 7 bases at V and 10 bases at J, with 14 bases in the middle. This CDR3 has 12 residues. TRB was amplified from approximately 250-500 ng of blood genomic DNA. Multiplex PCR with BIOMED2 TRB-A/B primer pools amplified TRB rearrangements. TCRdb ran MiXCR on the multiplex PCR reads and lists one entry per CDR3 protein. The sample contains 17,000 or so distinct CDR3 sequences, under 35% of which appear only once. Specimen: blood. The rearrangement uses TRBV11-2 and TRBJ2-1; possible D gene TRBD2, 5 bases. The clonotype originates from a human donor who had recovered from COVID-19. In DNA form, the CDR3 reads TGTGCCAGCAACCCTGGGAGTAAAGAGCAGTTCTTC. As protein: CASNPGSKEQFF.